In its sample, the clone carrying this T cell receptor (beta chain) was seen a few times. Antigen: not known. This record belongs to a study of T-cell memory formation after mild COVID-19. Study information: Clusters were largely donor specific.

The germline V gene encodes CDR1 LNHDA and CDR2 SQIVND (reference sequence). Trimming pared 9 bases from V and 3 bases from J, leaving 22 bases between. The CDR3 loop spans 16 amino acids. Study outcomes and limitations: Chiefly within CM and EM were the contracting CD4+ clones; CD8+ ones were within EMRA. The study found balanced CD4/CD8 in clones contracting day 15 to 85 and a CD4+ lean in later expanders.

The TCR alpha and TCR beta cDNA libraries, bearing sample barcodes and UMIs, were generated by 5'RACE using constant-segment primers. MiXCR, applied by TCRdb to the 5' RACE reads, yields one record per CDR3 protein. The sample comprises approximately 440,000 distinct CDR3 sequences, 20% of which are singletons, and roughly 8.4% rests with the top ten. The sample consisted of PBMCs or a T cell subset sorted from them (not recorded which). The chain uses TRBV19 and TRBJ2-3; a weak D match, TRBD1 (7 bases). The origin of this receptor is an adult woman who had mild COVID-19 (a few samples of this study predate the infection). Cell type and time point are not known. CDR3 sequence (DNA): TGTGCCAGCGGATACCCCGCGGGACAGCAAACAGATACGCAGTATTTT. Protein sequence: CASGYPAGQQTDTQYF.